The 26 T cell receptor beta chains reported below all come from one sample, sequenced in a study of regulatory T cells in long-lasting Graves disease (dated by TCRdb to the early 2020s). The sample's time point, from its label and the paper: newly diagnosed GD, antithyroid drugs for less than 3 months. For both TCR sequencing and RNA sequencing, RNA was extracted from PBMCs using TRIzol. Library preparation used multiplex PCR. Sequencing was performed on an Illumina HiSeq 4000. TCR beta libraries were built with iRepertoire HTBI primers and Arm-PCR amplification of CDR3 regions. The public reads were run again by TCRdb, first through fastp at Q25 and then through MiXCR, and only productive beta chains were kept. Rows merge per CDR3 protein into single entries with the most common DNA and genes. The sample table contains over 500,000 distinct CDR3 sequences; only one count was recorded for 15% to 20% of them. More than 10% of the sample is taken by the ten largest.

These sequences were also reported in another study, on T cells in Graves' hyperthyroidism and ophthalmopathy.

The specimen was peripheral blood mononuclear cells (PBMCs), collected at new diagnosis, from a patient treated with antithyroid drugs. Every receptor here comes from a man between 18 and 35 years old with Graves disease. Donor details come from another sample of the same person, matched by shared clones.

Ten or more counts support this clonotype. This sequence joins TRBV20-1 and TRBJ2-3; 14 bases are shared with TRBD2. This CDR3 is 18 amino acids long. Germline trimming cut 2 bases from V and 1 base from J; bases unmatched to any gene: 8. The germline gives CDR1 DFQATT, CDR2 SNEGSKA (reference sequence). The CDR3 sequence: CSARRGLAGAGGTDTQYF. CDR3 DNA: TGCAGTGCTAGACGGGGACTAGCGGGAGCGGGGGGCACAGATACGCAGTATTTT.

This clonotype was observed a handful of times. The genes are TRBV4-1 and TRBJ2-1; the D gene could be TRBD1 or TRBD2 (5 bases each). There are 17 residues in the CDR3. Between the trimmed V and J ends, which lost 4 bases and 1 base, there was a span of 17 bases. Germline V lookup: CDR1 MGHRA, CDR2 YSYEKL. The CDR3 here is CASSLRDRKLSYNEQFF. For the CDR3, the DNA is TGCGCCAGCAGCCTCCGGGACCGAAAACTATCCTACAATGAGCAGTTCTTC.

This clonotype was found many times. CDR3 residues: CSVYHPGINEQFF. CDR3 coding DNA: TGCAGCGTTTATCATCCAGGGATCAATGAGCAGTTCTTC. This rearrangement joins TRBV29-1 to TRBJ2-1; weak D call: TRBD1 (5 bases). The CDR3 has 13 amino acids. Trimming took off 5 bases at V and 6 bases at J, with 14 bases between the two ends. The germline V gene encodes CDR1 SQVTM and CDR2 ANQGSEA.

The CDR3 DNA sequence: TGTGCCAGCAGTGAAGTTGACTCTCTCTACGAGCAGTACTTC. It specifies CASSEVDSLYEQYF. The genes are TRBV6-1 and TRBJ2-7; D call uncertain. CDR3 size: 14 residues. V lost 1 base, J lost 3 bases, and 10 bases lay in between. In germline, CDR1 is MNHNS, CDR2 SASEGT.

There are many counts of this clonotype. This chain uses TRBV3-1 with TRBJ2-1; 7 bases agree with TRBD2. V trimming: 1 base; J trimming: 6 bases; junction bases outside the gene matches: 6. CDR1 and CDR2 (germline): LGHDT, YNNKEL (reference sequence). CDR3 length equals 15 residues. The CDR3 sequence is CASSQVAGVGNEQFF. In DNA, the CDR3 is TGTGCCAGCAGCCAAGTTGCGGGAGTCGGCAATGAGCAGTTCTTC.

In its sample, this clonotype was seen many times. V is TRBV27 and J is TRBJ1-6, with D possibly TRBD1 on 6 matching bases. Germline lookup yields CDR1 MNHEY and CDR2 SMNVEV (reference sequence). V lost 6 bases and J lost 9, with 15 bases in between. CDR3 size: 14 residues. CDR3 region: CASRLDRRGSPLHF. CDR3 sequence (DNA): TGTGCCAGCAGGCTAGACAGGCGGGGTTCACCCCTCCACTTT.

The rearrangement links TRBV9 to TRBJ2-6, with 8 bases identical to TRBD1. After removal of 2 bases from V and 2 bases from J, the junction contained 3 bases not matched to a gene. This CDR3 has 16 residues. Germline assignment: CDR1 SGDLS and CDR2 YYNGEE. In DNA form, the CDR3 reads TGTGCCAGCAGCGTTCAGGGGGCTACTGGGGCCAACGTCCTGACTTTC. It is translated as CASSVQGATGANVLTF.

DNA for the CDR3: TGTGCCAGCAGGGCAGGGACGGACTTTTATAATTCACCCCTCCACTTT. Protein: CASRAGTDFYNSPLHF. The chain recombines TRBV27 with TRBJ1-6, with D possibly matching TRBD1 (5 bases). CDR1 MNHEY and CDR2 SMNVEV come from the germline V gene (reference sequence). Trimming took 6 bases from V and 4 from J, leaving 16 bases between them. The CDR3 extends over 16 amino acids.

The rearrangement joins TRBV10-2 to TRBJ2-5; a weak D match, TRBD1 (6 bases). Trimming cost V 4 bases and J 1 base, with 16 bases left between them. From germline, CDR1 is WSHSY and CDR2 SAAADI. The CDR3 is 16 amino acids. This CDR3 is CASSGPLGRGQETQYF. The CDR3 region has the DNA TGCGCCAGCAGTGGGCCTCTGGGCAGGGGCCAAGAGACCCAGTACTTC.

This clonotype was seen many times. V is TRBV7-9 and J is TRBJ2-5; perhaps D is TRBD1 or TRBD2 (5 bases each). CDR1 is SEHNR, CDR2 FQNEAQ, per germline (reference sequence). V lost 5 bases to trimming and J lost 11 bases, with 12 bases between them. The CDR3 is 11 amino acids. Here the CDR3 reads CASSPGTKQYF. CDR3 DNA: TGTGCCAGCAGCCCCGGGACCAAGCAGTACTTC.

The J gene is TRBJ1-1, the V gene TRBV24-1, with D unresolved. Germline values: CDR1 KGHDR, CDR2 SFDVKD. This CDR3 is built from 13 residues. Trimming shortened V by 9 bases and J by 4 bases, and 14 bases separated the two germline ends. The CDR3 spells CATRAAWGTEAFF. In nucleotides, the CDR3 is TGTGCCACCCGTGCGGCTTGGGGCACTGAAGCTTTCTTT.

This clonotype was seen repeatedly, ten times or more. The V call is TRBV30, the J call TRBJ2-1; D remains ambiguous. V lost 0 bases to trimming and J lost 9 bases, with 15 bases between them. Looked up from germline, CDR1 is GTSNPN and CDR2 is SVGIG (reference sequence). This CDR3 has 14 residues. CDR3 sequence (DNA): TGTGCCTGGAGTGTACTTGTAGGGCTCAGTGAGCAGTTCTTC. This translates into CAWSVLVGLSEQFF.

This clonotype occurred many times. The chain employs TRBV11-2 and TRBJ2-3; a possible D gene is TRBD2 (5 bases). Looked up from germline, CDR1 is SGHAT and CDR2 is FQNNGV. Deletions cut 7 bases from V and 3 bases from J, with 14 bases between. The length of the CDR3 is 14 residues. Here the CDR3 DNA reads TGTGCCAGCATTCGGGAACTGGGGACAGATACGCAGTATTTT. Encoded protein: CASIRELGTDTQYF.

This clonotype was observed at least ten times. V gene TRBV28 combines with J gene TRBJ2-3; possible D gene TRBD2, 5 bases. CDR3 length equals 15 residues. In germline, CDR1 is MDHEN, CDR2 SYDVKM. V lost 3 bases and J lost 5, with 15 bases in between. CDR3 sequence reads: CASSFFEGSGDTQYF. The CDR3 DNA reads TGTGCCAGCAGTTTTTTCGAGGGCTCGGGAGATACGCAGTATTTT.

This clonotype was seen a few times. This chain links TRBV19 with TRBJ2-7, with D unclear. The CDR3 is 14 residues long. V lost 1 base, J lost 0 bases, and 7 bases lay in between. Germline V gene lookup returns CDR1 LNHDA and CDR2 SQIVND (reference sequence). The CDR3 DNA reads TGTGCCAGTAGTATAGCGTCCGACTCCTACGAGCAGTACTTC. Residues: CASSIASDSYEQYF.

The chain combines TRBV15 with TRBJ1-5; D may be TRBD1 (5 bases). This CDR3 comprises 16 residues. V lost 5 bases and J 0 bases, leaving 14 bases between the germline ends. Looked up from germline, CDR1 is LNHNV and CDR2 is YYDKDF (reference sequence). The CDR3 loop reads CATSGYGGNSNQPQHF. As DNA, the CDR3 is TGTGCCACCAGCGGTTACGGGGGGAATAGCAATCAGCCCCAGCATTTT. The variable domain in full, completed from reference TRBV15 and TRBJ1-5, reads DAMVIQNPRYQVTQFGKPVTLSCSQTLNHNVMYWYQQKSSQAPKLLFHYYDKDFNNEADTPDNFQSRRPNTSFCFLDIRSPGLGDTAMYLCATSGYGGNSNQPQHFGDGTRLSIL.

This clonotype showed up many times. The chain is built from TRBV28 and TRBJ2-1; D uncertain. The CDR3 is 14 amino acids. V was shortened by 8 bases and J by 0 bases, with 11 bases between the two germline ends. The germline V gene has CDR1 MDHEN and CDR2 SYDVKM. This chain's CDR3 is CASALVASYNEQFF. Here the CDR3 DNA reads TGTGCCAGCGCCCTAGTGGCCTCCTACAATGAGCAGTTCTTC.

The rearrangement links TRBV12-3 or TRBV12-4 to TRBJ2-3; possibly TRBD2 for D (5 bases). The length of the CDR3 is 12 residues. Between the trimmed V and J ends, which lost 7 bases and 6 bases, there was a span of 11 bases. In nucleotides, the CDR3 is TGTGCCAGCACCCCCGGGGTCGATACGCAGTATTTT. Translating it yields CASTPGVDTQYF.

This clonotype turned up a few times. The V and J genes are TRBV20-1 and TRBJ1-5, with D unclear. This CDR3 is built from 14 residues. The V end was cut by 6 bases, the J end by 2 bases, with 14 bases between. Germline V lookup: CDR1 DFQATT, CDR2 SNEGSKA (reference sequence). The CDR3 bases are TGCAGTGCAAGCGACCAAAGGGGCAATCAGCCCCAGCATTTT. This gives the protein CSASDQRGNQPQHF.

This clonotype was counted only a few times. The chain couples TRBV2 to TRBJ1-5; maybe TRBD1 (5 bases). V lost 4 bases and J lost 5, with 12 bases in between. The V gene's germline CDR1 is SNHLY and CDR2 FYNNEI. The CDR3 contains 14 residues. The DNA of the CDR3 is TGTGCCAGCAGTGGGAGGGGCGGGGATCAGCCCCAGCATTTT. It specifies CASSGRGGDQPQHF. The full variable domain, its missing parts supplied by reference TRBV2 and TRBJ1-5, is EPEVTQTPSHQVTQMGQEVILRCVPISNHLYFYWYRQILGQKVEFLVSFYNNEISEKSEIFDDQFSVERPDGSNFTLKIRSTKLEDSAMYFCASSGRGGDQPQHFGDGTRLSIL.

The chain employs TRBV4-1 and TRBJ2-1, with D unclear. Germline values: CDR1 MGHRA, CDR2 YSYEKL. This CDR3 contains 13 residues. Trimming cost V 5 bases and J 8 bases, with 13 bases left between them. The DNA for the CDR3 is TGCGCCAGCAGCGGACCCCGGGCCGATGAGCAGTTCTTC. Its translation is CASSGPRADEQFF.

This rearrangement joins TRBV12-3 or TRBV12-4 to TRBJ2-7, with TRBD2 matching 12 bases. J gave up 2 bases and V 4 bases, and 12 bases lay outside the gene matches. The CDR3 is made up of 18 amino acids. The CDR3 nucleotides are TGTGCCAGCAGTTCGTTGATACTAGCGGGAGGAAATACCTACGAGCAGTACTTC. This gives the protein CASSSLILAGGNTYEQYF.

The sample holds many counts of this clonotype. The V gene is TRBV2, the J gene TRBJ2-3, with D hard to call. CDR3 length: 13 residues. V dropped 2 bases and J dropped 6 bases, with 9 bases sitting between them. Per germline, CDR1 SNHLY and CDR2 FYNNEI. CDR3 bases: TGTGCCAGCAGTGAAAATCCCGGGGATACGCAGTATTTT. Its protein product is CASSENPGDTQYF.

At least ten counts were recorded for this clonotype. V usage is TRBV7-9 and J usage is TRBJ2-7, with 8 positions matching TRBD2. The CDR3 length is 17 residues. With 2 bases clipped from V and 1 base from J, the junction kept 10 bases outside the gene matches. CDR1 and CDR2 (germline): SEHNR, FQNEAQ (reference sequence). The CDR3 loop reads CASSLRPTREGSYEQYF. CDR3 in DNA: TGTGCCAGCAGCTTACGACCCACCCGGGAGGGTTCCTACGAGCAGTACTTC.

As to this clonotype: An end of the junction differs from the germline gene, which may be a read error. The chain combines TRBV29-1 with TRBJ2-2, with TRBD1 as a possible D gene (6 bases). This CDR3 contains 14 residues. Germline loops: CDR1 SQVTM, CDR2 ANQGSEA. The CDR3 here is CSVAWDTYTGELSF. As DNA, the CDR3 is TGCAGCGTTGCCTGGGACACTTACACCGGGGAGCTGTCTTTT.

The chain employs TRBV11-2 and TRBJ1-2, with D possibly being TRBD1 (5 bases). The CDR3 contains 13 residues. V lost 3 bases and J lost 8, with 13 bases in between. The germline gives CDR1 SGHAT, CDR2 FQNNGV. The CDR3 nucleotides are TGTGCCAGCAGCTTGTCCCCAGGGAGCGGCTACACCTTC. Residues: CASSLSPGSGYTF.